One and the same sample provided the 30 T cell receptor beta chains below, sequenced in a study of blood T cell repertoires in COVID-19. Data came from immunoSEQ multiplex PCR; TCRdb stores just in-frame clones and leaves some out. The sample carries roughly 280,000 clones, approximately 90% recorded once. The sample taken for sequencing was PBMCs or T cells enriched from blood (not recorded which). These receptors were obtained from a woman in her twenties or thirties with acute COVID-19.

This clone was counted a single time. The chain recombines TRBV7-2 with TRBJ2-7, with 11 bases fitting TRBD2. The CDR3 length is 16 residues. The germline V gene encodes CDR1 SGHTA and CDR2 FQGNSA. The V segment lost 1 base and the J segment 3 bases; nucleotides outside the gene matches: 5. The CDR3: CASSLGVAGGDYEQYF. DNA of the CDR3: TGTGCCAGCAGCTTAGGTGTAGCGGGAGGGGACTACGAGCAGTACTTC. Together with reference TRBV7-2 and TRBJ2-7, the CDR3 gives the full variable domain: GAGVSQSPSNKVTEKGKDVELRCDPISGHTALYWYRQSLGQGLEFLIYFQGNSAPDKSGLPSDRFSAERTGGSVSTLTIQRTQQEDSAVYLCASSLGVAGGDYEQYFGPGTRLTVT.

The V gene is TRBV28, the J gene TRBJ1-1; perhaps TRBD1 as D (6 bases). CDR1 is MDHEN and CDR2 is SYDVKM in the germline V gene. V dropped 6 bases and J dropped 2 bases, with 22 bases sitting between them. This CDR3 region has 17 residues. The CDR3 reads CASSQARGGFSNTEAFF. CDR3 coding DNA: TGTGCCAGCAGCCAGGCAAGAGGGGGATTCAGCAACACTGAAGCTTTCTTT.

The rearrangement joins TRBV4-3 to TRBJ1-2, with 7 bases that match TRBD1. This CDR3 contains 15 residues. With 2 bases clipped from V and 2 bases from J, the junction kept 5 bases outside the gene matches. The germline CDR1 and CDR2 sequences are LGHNA and YSLEER. CDR3 protein: CASSQRQGWNYGYTF. The CDR3 DNA sequence: TGCGCCAGCAGCCAACGACAGGGATGGAACTATGGCTACACCTTC.

This clone was counted between two and nine times. V is TRBV7-3 and J is TRBJ2-7, with TRBD2 matching 14 bases. This CDR3 is 16 amino acids long. The V gene end was trimmed by 4 bases and the J gene end by 6 bases; junction bases not matched to a gene: 8. Per the germline V gene, CDR1 is SGHTA and CDR2 is FQGTGA. CDR3 DNA sequence: TGTGCCAGCAGCTCTTGGACTAGCGGGAGGTTTATCGAGCAGTACTTC. It specifies CASSSWTSGRFIEQYF.

The chain combines TRBV28 with TRBJ2-7, with 8 bases that match TRBD2. The junction had 6 bases not matched to a gene; V was cut back by 0 bases and J by 2 bases. This CDR3 contains 16 residues. Looked up from germline, CDR1 is MDHEN and CDR2 is SYDVKM. The CDR3 DNA sequence: TGTGCCAGCAGTTTATGGACGACTAGCGACACCTACGAGCAGTACTTC. Translation gives CASSLWTTSDTYEQYF. Combining the CDR3 with reference TRBV28 and TRBJ2-7 gives the whole variable domain DVKVTQSSRYLVKRTGEKVFLECVQDMDHENMFWYRQDPGLGLRLIYFSYDVKMKEKGDIPEGYSVSREKKERFSLILESASTNQTSMYLCASSLWTTSDTYEQYFGPGTRLTVT.

This chain links TRBV9 with TRBJ2-1; TRBD2 might be the D (5 bases). V gave up 2 bases and J gave up 7 bases, with 10 bases separating them. Germline V gene lookup returns CDR1 SGDLS and CDR2 YYNGEE. The CDR3 is 13 amino acids. This chain's CDR3 is CASSVGVDNEQFF. CDR3 in DNA: TGTGCCAGCAGCGTGGGAGTTGATAATGAGCAGTTCTTC.

This chain connects TRBV6-6 to TRBJ1-2; maybe TRBD1 (6 bases). Germline loops: CDR1 MNHNY, CDR2 SVGAGI (reference sequence). This CDR3 is 17 amino acids long. The germline V and J ends were trimmed by 5 bases and 7 bases, with 26 bases remaining between them. The CDR3: CASSQGTTTGWAAGYTF. The CDR3, as DNA: TGTGCCAGCAGTCAGGGGACGACAACAGGGTGGGCCGCTGGCTACACCTTC.

The chain combines TRBV6-6 with TRBJ2-1; D gene unclear. CDR3 length: 14 residues. Germline V gene data show CDR1 as MNHNY and CDR2 as SVGAGI (reference sequence). The V gene lost 9 bases and the J gene lost 2 bases, with 14 bases spanning the gap. The CDR3 DNA reads as TGTGCCAGTAATCGAGAGGTGGCCTACAATGAGCAGTTCTTC. This codes for CASNREVAYNEQFF.

The J gene is TRBJ1-1, the V gene TRBV28; 8 nucleotides match TRBD1. The ends lost 7 bases at V and 1 base at J; junction bases unmatched: 5. CDR1 is MDHEN, CDR2 SYDVKM, per germline. This CDR3 has 14 amino acids. CDR3 DNA sequence: TGTGCCAGCAAAGCCGGACAGGGGAACACTGAAGCTTTCTTT. It is translated as CASKAGQGNTEAFF.

This clone was detected only once. The rearrangement uses TRBV2 and TRBJ1-1, with 9 nucleotides matching TRBD1. V lost 5 bases to trimming and J lost 5 bases; unmatched junction nucleotides: 9. Germline CDR1 and CDR2: SNHLY and FYNNEI. CDR3 size: 15 residues. CDR3 protein: CASSQTTGGGTEAFF. CDR3 DNA sequence: TGTGCCAGCAGTCAAACGACAGGGGGAGGAACTGAAGCTTTCTTT.

CDR3 nucleotides: TGCGCCAGCAGCCAAACTTTCCCGGACACTGAGCAGTTCTTC. Translated, it gives CASSQTFPDTEQFF. The rearrangement joins TRBV4-3 to TRBJ2-1, with a tentative D call TRBD1 (5 bases). The V end lost 2 bases, the J end lost 9 bases, and 14 bases lay between the germline ends. CDR1 LGHNA and CDR2 YSLEER come from the germline V gene. The CDR3 is 14 residues long.

The chain employs TRBV28 and TRBJ2-7; no reliable D call. This CDR3 region has 15 residues. Trimming took off 1 base at V and 0 bases at J, with 10 bases between the two ends. Germline CDR1 MDHEN, CDR2 SYDVKM. The CDR3 sequence is CASSLLGGSSYEQYF. The DNA of the CDR3 is TGTGCCAGCAGTTTATTAGGCGGAAGCTCCTACGAGCAGTACTTC.

The table lists this clone with a few counts. The chain recombines TRBV4-1 with TRBJ2-7, with D possibly being TRBD2 (5 bases). Trimming pared 1 base from V and 0 bases from J, leaving 19 bases between. The V gene's germline CDR1 is MGHRA and CDR2 YSYEKL. CDR3 length equals 18 residues. Here the CDR3 DNA reads TGCGCCAGCAGCCAAGTGGACTTTCTGGGCGGAAGCTCCTACGAGCAGTACTTC. Translated, it gives CASSQVDFLGGSSYEQYF.

This clone was counted once. The sample holds other DNA sequences that translate to the same CDR3. V usage is TRBV28 and J usage is TRBJ2-7; D perhaps matches TRBD1 (5 bases). Germline-derived CDR1 and CDR2 are MDHEN and SYDVKM. The CDR3 consists of 13 residues. Trimming removed 2 bases from V and 2 bases from J, with 7 bases in between. CDR3: CASSLAGPYEQYF. In DNA, the CDR3 is TGTGCCAGCAGTTTAGCAGGGCCCTACGAGCAGTACTTC.

The chain has TRBV24-1 and TRBJ2-1, with D perhaps TRBD2 (6 bases). Between the trimmed V and J ends, which lost 6 bases and 4 bases, there was a span of 15 bases. The CDR3 has 15 residues. Germline V gives CDR1 KGHDR, CDR2 SFDVKD. CDR3 in DNA: TGTGCCACCAGTAAGCCGGGACTTCTGTACAATGAGCAGTTCTTC. This encodes CATSKPGLLYNEQFF.

V gene TRBV24-1 combines with J gene TRBJ2-1; 10 bases agree with TRBD2. Losses at the gene ends were 0 bases for V and 6 bases for J; bases not matched to a gene: 4. Germline CDR1 reads KGHDR; CDR2 reads SFDVKD. The CDR3 is made up of 16 amino acids. CDR3 loop: CATSDLASGRFNEQFF. Here the CDR3 DNA reads TGTGCCACCAGTGATTTGGCTAGCGGGAGATTCAATGAGCAGTTCTTC.

The gene calls are TRBV9 and TRBJ2-1; D not certain. Germline V gene sequence: CDR1 SGDLS, CDR2 YYNGEE. With 4 bases removed from V and 8 bases from J, the gap between germline ends came to 13 bases. CDR3 length: 13 amino acids. The CDR3 DNA follows: TGTGCCAGCAGCCCCTTTAGTGTTGATGAGCAGTTCTTC. Amino acids: CASSPFSVDEQFF.

V gene TRBV3-1 (or the pseudogene TRBV3-2) combines with J gene TRBJ2-2; maybe TRBD1 (6 bases). Germline CDR1 LGHDT, CDR2 YNNKEL (reference sequence). The CDR3 consists of 15 residues. Trimming cost V 5 bases and J 7 bases, with 17 bases left between them. The CDR3: CASSGRQVEDGELFF. In DNA, the CDR3 is TGTGCCAGCAGCGGCCGACAGGTAGAAGACGGGGAGCTGTTTTTT.

Concerning this clone itself: The junction and the germline gene differ at one end; a read error may be behind it. V gene TRBV28 combines with J gene TRBJ1-5; D is uncertain. CDR1 is MDHEN and CDR2 is SYDVKM in the germline V gene. The CDR3 totals 12 residues. CDR3 sequence (DNA): TGTGCCAGCAGTTTCGAGGGTCAGGCCCAGCATTTT. This encodes CASSFEGQAQHF.

The chain couples TRBV6-5 to TRBJ1-1; D is unresolved. The V end lost 3 bases, the J end lost 7 bases, and 6 bases lay between the germline ends. The CDR3 contains 11 residues. Germline CDR1 MNHEY, CDR2 SVGAGI. The CDR3 region has the DNA TGTGCCAGCAGTTATCTTAATGAAGCTTTCTTT. Translation gives CASSYLNEAFF.

The CDR3 protein is CASSRTGDSYNEQFF. In nucleotides, the CDR3 is TGTGCCAGTAGTCGTACAGGTGACTCCTACAATGAGCAGTTCTTC. The chain carries TRBV19 and TRBJ2-1; a possible D gene is TRBD1 (5 bases). Trimming removed 5 bases at V and 0 bases at J, with 11 bases between. In germline, CDR1 is LNHDA, CDR2 SQIVND (reference sequence). CDR3 length: 15 amino acids.

V is TRBV4-2 and J is TRBJ2-7, with TRBD1 as a possible D gene (6 bases). The V gene lost 2 bases and the J gene lost 4 bases, with 21 bases spanning the gap. Germline CDR1 reads LGHNA; CDR2 reads YNFKEQ. The length of the CDR3 is 17 residues. DNA for the CDR3: TGTGCCAGCAGCCAAAGCGCCCTGGCTAAGGGGGAGTACGAGCAGTACTTC. This gives the protein CASSQSALAKGEYEQYF.

The genes are TRBV11-2 and TRBJ1-1; 9 bases are a match to TRBD1. The CDR3 runs 15 residues. The V gene end was trimmed by 4 bases and the J gene end by 2 bases; junction bases not matched to a gene: 5. CDR1 and CDR2 (germline): SGHAT, FQNNGV. The CDR3 sequence is CASSSGQGINTEAFF. The CDR3 DNA reads TGTGCCAGCAGCTCCGGACAGGGGATTAACACTGAAGCTTTCTTT.

This rearrangement joins TRBV20-1 to TRBJ2-7; 7 nucleotides match TRBD1. With 6 bases clipped from V and 4 bases from J, the junction kept 3 bases outside the gene matches. Germline V gives CDR1 DFQATT, CDR2 SNEGSKA (reference sequence). The CDR3 has 11 amino acids. The CDR3 loop is CSAPTGYEQYF. CDR3 DNA: TGCAGTGCCCCGACAGGGTACGAGCAGTACTTC.

J is TRBJ1-5 and V is TRBV7-8, with 8 bases aligning to TRBD1. The germline gives CDR1 SGHVS, CDR2 FQNEAQ. The V gene end was trimmed by 0 bases and the J gene end by 7 bases; junction bases not matched to a gene: 8. The CDR3 runs to 16 residues. CDR3 residues: CASSLAQGQGRQPQHF. DNA of the CDR3: TGTGCCAGCAGCTTAGCTCAAGGACAGGGCCGCCAGCCCCAGCATTTT.

V gene TRBV7-9 combines with J gene TRBJ2-1; TRBD2 aligns across 7 bases. Germline V gene data show CDR1 as SEHNR and CDR2 as FQNEAQ (reference sequence). J gave up 8 bases and V 1 base, and 11 bases lay outside the gene matches. The CDR3 has 16 residues. The CDR3 is CASSLGAGGSYYEQFF. The CDR3 region has the DNA TGTGCCAGCAGCTTAGGTGCTGGCGGGAGTTATTATGAGCAGTTCTTC.

V and J are TRBV6-5 and TRBJ2-3; D unresolved. The CDR3 has 15 amino acids. From germline, CDR1 is MNHEY and CDR2 SVGAGI. The germline V and J ends were trimmed by 8 bases and 4 bases, with 19 bases remaining between them. In DNA form, the CDR3 reads TGTGCCAGCGGAATGACATACTCCGCCGCAGATACGCAGTATTTT. This gives the protein CASGMTYSAADTQYF.

This clone is a singleton in its sample. The J gene is TRBJ2-1, the V gene TRBV27, with TRBD1 matching 11 bases. CDR1 is MNHEY and CDR2 is SMNVEV in the germline V gene (reference sequence). V lost 3 bases and J lost 6; bases outside the gene matches: 7. This CDR3 comprises 16 residues. The CDR3 loop is CASSLWPGQGVNEQFF. The DNA for the CDR3 is TGTGCCAGCAGTTTGTGGCCGGGACAGGGGGTCAATGAGCAGTTCTTC.

This chain connects TRBV28 to TRBJ2-7, with D possibly being TRBD1 (5 bases). V was cut by 7 bases and J by 2 bases, with 15 bases left in between. The germline gives CDR1 MDHEN, CDR2 SYDVKM. This CDR3 has 14 amino acids. The CDR3, as DNA: TGTGCCAGCAACATCCCCCAGGGCCCCTACGAGCAGTACTTC. Amino acid sequence: CASNIPQGPYEQYF.

The chain couples TRBV4-3 to TRBJ2-3; 8 bases line up with TRBD1. Germline CDR1 LGHNA, CDR2 YSLEER. The CDR3 is 16 residues long. The V and J ends lost 3 bases and 8 bases, in that order; junction bases with no gene match: 13. CDR3 bases: TGCGCCAGCAGCCAGAATCAGGGGGCAAGGCCCGGTACGCAGTATTTT. It yields the protein CASSQNQGARPGTQYF.